Listed below are T cell receptor beta chains from one sample, sequenced in a study of control samples from healthy donors and cancer patients. Sequencing was performed with immunoSEQ multiplex PCR; in TCRdb, only in-frame clones are kept and a portion is missing. Altogether about 160,000 clones are present, nearly 96% being singletons, with the ten largest covering approximately 1%. Source material: blood. These receptor sequences come from a woman aged 25 to 45 in good health. Each CDR3 is given with its conserved first and last residue. The order of the fields is J gene, V gene, clone size, D gene, CDR3 protein. The D gene is left open where the match is weak. Size is omitted from some rows. Given values are once, few, many or a class for expanded clones.

TRBJ2-7 TRBV27 NA NA CASSRPGTYEQYF
TRBJ2-1 TRBV19 NA NA CASTKANPPAYNEQFF
TRBJ2-7 TRBV11-2 NA NA CASSPTKVYEQYF
TRBJ2-2 TRBV21-1 NA NA CASSKFTGLADPGGELFF
TRBJ2-7 TRBV24-1 once TRBD2 CATSDFESSGCSSYEQYF
TRBJ2-7 TRBV19 NA TRBD2 CASSISTSGGYEQYF
TRBJ1-6 TRBV5-1 NA TRBD1 CASSATDRANSPLHF
TRBJ2-5 TRBV25-1 NA NA CASRGEDSRTQYF
TRBJ1-4 TRBV6-5 few TRBD1 CASSTGTGEKLFF
TRBJ2-5 TRBV7-2 NA NA CASSPELAGGMETQYF
TRBJ1-1 TRBV30 NA NA CAWSDNTEAFF
TRBJ2-1 TRBV5-6 NA TRBD1 CASSSATGGYNEQFF
TRBJ2-5 TRBV7-9 NA NA CASSLSGETQYF
TRBJ1-1 TRBV18 NA NA CASSPGHLNTEAFF
TRBJ1-3 TRBV2 NA NA CASSVRNTIYF